This T cell receptor (beta chain) was obtained from a study of blood T cell repertoires in COVID-19. The CDR3 is 15 amino acids. Trimming left V 1 base short and J 2 bases short, with 10 bases between. Germline V gene data show CDR1 as SEHNR and CDR2 as FQNEAQ (reference sequence). Generated by immunoSEQ multiplex PCR, the TCRdb table keeps only in-frame clones and is missing some. The sample lists 280,000 or so clones, 80% to 90% occurring once. The origin of this receptor is a woman aged 50 to 60 who had recovered from COVID-19. The sequencing input was peripheral blood. The J gene is TRBJ2-3, the V gene TRBV7-9; a weak D match, TRBD1 (5 bases). The DNA for the CDR3 is TGTGCCAGCAGCTTAGGACAGACCTCCACAGATACGCAGTATTTT. Encoded protein: CASSLGQTSTDTQYF.